This T cell receptor beta chain was recorded in a study of cytomegalovirus exposure and HLA in healthy donors. In the PCR, 60 Vbeta and 13 Jbeta primers were used. Libraries were prepared by immunoSEQ multiplex PCR; TCRdb keeps only in-frame clonotypes and omits some of them. Recorded for this sample: some 200,000 clones. As concerns this clone: No antigen is known for it.

The CDR3 runs to 14 residues. The germline V gene encodes CDR1 MRHNA and CDR2 SNTAGT. V trimming: 8 bases; J trimming: 5 bases; junction bases outside the gene matches: 8. General observations from the study: At a 0.05 false discovery rate, a later analysis found 16,951 TCR beta sequences to be associated with HLA alleles. Earlier analysis looked at TCR beta V segments, and most were productive about 87% or about 30% of the time. Among TCR beta chains, those listed as cytomegalovirus-associated numbered more than 150.

This sequence joins TRBV6-4 and TRBJ2-7, with 11 bases identical to TRBD2. The sample comprised PBMCs. The receptor was isolated from a girl aged 2 to 9 in good health and CMV-seropositive. CDR3 nucleotide sequence: TGTGCCAGCGGCACTAGCGGGAGTTACCACGAGCAGTACTTC. Protein product: CASGTSGSYHEQYF.